This T cell receptor (beta chain) was obtained from a study of circulating and synovial CD4+ cells in juvenile arthritis. V dropped 8 bases and J dropped 7; count of bases not matched to a gene: 7. The CDR3 is 13 amino acids. The germline V gene encodes CDR1 WNHNN and CDR2 SYGVQD (reference sequence). Sequencing used immunoSEQ multiplex PCR; TCRdb keeps in-frame clones, though not all of them. The data contain about 36,000 clones, about 94% of them singletons. The origin of this receptor is a human donor with juvenile idiopathic arthritis. The source material was CD4+ T cells from blood. V gene TRBV10-1 combines with J gene TRBJ1-2; 10 bases agree with TRBD1. The CDR3 is CASSRDRGGGYTF. CDR3 coding DNA: TGCGCCAGCTCCCGGGACAGGGGAGGTGGCTACACCTTC.